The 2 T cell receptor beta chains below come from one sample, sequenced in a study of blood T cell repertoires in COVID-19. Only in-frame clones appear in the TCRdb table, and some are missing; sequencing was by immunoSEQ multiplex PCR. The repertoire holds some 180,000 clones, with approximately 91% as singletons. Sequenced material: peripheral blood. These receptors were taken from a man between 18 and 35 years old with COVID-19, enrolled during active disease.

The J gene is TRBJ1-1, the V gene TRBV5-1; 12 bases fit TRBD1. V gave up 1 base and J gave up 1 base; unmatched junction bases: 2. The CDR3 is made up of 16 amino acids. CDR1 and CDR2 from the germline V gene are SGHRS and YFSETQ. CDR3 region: CASSLSGQGANTEAFF. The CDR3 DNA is TGCGCCAGCAGCTTGTCGGGACAGGGGGCGAACACTGAAGCTTTCTTT.

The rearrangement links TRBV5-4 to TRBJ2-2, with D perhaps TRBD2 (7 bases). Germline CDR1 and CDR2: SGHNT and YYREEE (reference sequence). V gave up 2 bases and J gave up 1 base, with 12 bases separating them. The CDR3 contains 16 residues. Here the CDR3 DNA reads TGTGCCAGCAGCTTAGCGGGACACCGGAACACCGGGGAGCTGTTTTTT. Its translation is CASSLAGHRNTGELFF.